This T cell receptor (beta chain) was recovered during a study of T cells in Graves' hyperthyroidism and ophthalmopathy (dated by TCRdb to between 2019 and 2020). About the investigation overall: Peripheral blood was collected at initial diagnosis, before any treatment. A discovery cohort of fewer than 110 patients, approximately 45 with Graves' ophthalmopathy and 57 with stable Graves' hyperthyroidism, was used to find distinguishing TCR V-J signatures. Whether ophthalmopathy could be predicted prospectively was tested in an independent validation cohort made up of 18 to 20 hyperthyroidism patients plus 17 patients who later progressed to ophthalmopathy. The approximately 100 discovery patients were divided at random into training and test sets in a 7:3 ratio. In addition, the study compared T-cell repertoires in thyroid tissue and in blood from about 6 Graves' hyperthyroidism patients. After blood sampling, hyperthyroidism patients were treated with methimazole at a starting dose of 30 mg daily, and ophthalmopathy patients were treated with high-dose intravenous methylprednisolone. The paper describes TCR Vbeta CDR3 sequencing of 130 to 150 peripheral blood samples, made up of 40 to 45 ophthalmopathy patients, approximately 73 hyperthyroidism patients and 17 progressor patients.

Study-level results and caveats: A 13 V-J signature model separated ophthalmopathy from stable hyperthyroidism, with over 85% sensitivity and about 81% specificity in cross-validation and 80%/75% in testing. Sample size was not statistically predetermined, and investigators were not blinded to group allocation. During validation, the model predicted progression to ophthalmopathy a median of approximately 7 months ahead of onset, with 70.59% sensitivity and around 73% specificity. Most expanded thyroid clonotypes (frequency above 0.001) were also detected in blood, suggesting blood repertoires may reflect thyroid immune responses.

The TCR beta CDR3 regions were amplified from the RNA transcripts. The TCR CDR3 was subjected to a first round of RT-PCR using the HTBI primer set and the Qiagen OneStep RT-PCR kit. Libraries were constructed in a second round of multiplex PCR, after which size selection and purification were carried out. Libraries were sequenced paired-end with 100 bp reads on an Illumina HiSeq2000. As for how the authors treated the data: SOAPnuke was used to process the raw data, with reads discarded if the reads contained adapters or uncalled bases, had a mean Phred below 15, or lacked an exact constant-primer or identifier match. COPE v1.2.5 was used to merge high-quality paired reads, and clonotypes were defined as unique nucleotide sequences. Clonotypes were aligned to IMGT TRBV, TRBD and TRBJ reference segments using MiTCR v1.1. Analysis was restricted to V-J combinations with a frequency above 0.0001, which covered roughly 99% of repertoires. The TCS score was defined as F50 (clonal expansion) divided by E x V (chaos), with BLOSUM62-based TCRdist calculated between CDR3 peptides within each V-J. Welch's t-statistics and random forest reduced several hundred V-J features to 10 to 15, which were used in a naive Bayes classifier (R e1071). TCRdb reran the public reads through fastp at Q25 and MiXCR, keeping productive beta chains. Each entry is one CDR3 protein sequence, shown with its most common DNA and genes. It is TCRdb's table, rather than the study itself, that gives the V and J calls and clone size. Within this sample are about 300,000 distinct CDR3 sequences, with less than 30% of them counted one time only. Over 25% of the sample rests with the top ten.

Hyperthyroidism patients were newly diagnosed, had a disease duration of under 2 months, and were aged 18 to 65 years. The study excluded patients with uncontrolled infections, other autoimmune diseases, pregnancy or lactation. Diagnoses were established on the basis of clinical symptoms, serum thyroxine and TRAb, thyroid ultrasound, and orbital computed tomography. Blood from progressor patients was drawn when they were first diagnosed with hyperthyroidism, before any ophthalmopathy symptoms appeared. PBMCs were separated from roughly 10 ml of fresh peripheral blood using Ficoll-Paque density gradient centrifugation. Patients classed as progressors first received a Graves' hyperthyroidism diagnosis and then went on to develop ophthalmopathy during follow-up. Trizol reagent was used to extract total RNA, and RNA quality was then checked on an Agilent 2100 Bioanalyzer. From the germline V gene, CDR1 is SNHLY and CDR2 is FYNNEI. V is cut back by 5 bases and J by 8 bases, with 7 bases in the junction unmatched. From cysteine to phenylalanine, the CDR3 is 14 amino acids long. Only CDR3 DNA is held: 42 bases, read in frame from base 1.

In this sample, this clonotype turned up many times. Which antigen it targets is not known. The sample holds no much larger clone one base away, and base qualities are not on file. The source is a middle-aged man with Graves' hyperthyroidism that later progressed to Graves' ophthalmopathy. The chain is assembled from TRBV2 and TRBJ1-5, with 9 middle bases fitting TRBD1. Sequencing input: blood. The nucleotides read TGTGCCAGCAGTTATGGGACAGGGTTGAAGCCCCAGCATTTT. Its protein product is CASSYGTGLKPQHF.